This is a list of T cell receptor beta chains from one sample in a study of early T cells in non-severe SARS-CoV-2 infection. TCRdb reprocessed the 5' RACE reads via MiXCR and lists one record per CDR3 protein. The table lists just over 95,000 distinct CDR3 sequences, approximately 9.9% of them singletons. Sequences were derived from whole blood, sampled at baseline. The receptors shown here come from an adult who was a healthcare worker with PCR-confirmed SARS-CoV-2 infection or an uninfected control (not recorded which). Each CDR3 is given with its conserved first and last residue. Each record gives: D gene, CDR3 length, clone size, J gene, V gene, CDR3 DNA, CDR3 protein. The D gene is left open where the match is weak. Expanded clones get a size class; other rows say once, few or many, or leave the size out.

. | 15 | few | TRBJ2-7 | TRBV27 | TGTGCCAGCAGAGCTTATTCTGGGAAGTCCTACGAGCAGTACTTC | CASRAYSGKSYEQYF
TRBD1 | 17 | once | TRBJ2-2 | TRBV6-2/TRBV6-3 | TGTGCCACCAGTTACGGCAACAGGGGGCCGAACACCGGGGAGCTGTTTTTT | CATSYGNRGPNTGELFF
. | 15 | many | TRBJ2-4 | TRBV7-2 | TGTGCCAGCAGCTTAGCGGAAGGGGAACAAAACATTCAGTACTTC | CASSLAEGEQNIQYF
TRBD2 | 16 | many | TRBJ2-5 | TRBV4-3 | TGCGCCAGCAGCCAGACCCCTAGCGGGAGTACCGAGACCCAGTACTTC | CASSQTPSGSTETQYF
. | 12 | many | TRBJ2-7 | TRBV20-1 | TGCAGTGCTAGTAGAGGGTCCTACGAGCAGTACTTC | CSASRGSYEQYF
TRBD1 | 18 | . | TRBJ2-7 | TRBV3-1 | TGTGCCAGCAGCCGACAGGGGTACTTTACGACCCCCCGTTACGAGCAGTACTTC | CASSRQGYFTTPRYEQYF
. | 14 | few | TRBJ1-2 | TRBV5-6 | TGTGCCAGCAGCTTGGAGAGCTTGGGGCTTGGCTACACCTTC | CASSLESLGLGYTF
TRBD2 | 14 | . | TRBJ2-7 | TRBV19 | TGTGTCAGTAGAGGTAAAACGGGGAGGGACGAGCAGTACTTC | CVSRGKTGRDEQYF
. | 13 | few | TRBJ1-1 | TRBV19 | TGTGCCAGTAGTATCCGGACAGAGGCTGAAGCTTTCTTT | CASSIRTEAEAFF
. | 15 | . | TRBJ1-1 | TRBV3-1 | TGTGCCAGCAGCCAGACCTGGGGGGAGGCCACTGAAGCTTTCTTT | CASSQTWGEATEAFF
. | 12 | . | TRBJ2-2 | TRBV6-6 | TGTGCCAGCAGTTACACCGACGGGGAGCTGTTTTTT | CASSYTDGELFF
. | 12 | . | TRBJ1-1 | TRBV29-1 | TGCAGCTTAGATGAGGGGAACACTGAAGCTTTCTTT | CSLDEGNTEAFF
. | 17 | . | TRBJ2-4 | TRBV11-2 | TGTGCCAGCAGCTTAGGGCAACTTAACCTAGCCAAAAACATTCAGTACTTC | CASSLGQLNLAKNIQYF
TRBD1 | 18 | . | TRBJ2-7 | TRBV15 | TGTGCCACCAGCAGCTCAACCACTACCGGGACAGGGTTCGACGAGCAGTACTTC | CATSSSTTTGTGFDEQYF
. | 15 | . | TRBJ2-1 | TRBV20-1 | TGCAGTGCCCCGAGGGGGACTGTCTCCTACAATGAGCAGTTCTTC | CSAPRGTVSYNEQFF
TRBD2 | 14 | many | TRBJ2-3 | TRBV5-1 | TGCGCCAGCAGCCAGGGGACTAGTCCAGATACGCAGTATTTT | CASSQGTSPDTQYF
TRBD2 | 15 | . | TRBJ2-1 | TRBV10-3 | TGTGCCATCAGTGAGTCATTAGCGGGAACCAATGAGCAGTTCTTC | CAISESLAGTNEQFF
. | 15 | few | TRBJ1-5 | TRBV28 | TGTGCCAGCAGTTTTGGCGGGTTTAGCAATCAGCCCCAGCATTTT | CASSFGGFSNQPQHF
. | 13 | . | TRBJ2-3 | TRBV10-3 | TGTGCCATCAGTGACCCGGGGGAGGTTACGCAGTATTTT | CAISDPGEVTQYF
TRBD2 | 19 | few | TRBJ2-3 | TRBV3-1 | TGTGCCAGCAGCCCGTCGATTTTCCGAGCGGGAAGGGAAACAGATACGCAGTATTTT | CASSPSIFRAGRETDTQYF
TRBD2 | 15 | few | TRBJ2-1 | TRBV2 | TGTGCCAGCAGTGACTCTCGCGGGGGGGCCGGTGAGCAGTTCTTC | CASSDSRGGAGEQFF
TRBD1 | 14 | . | TRBJ1-1 | TRBV28 | TGTGCCAGCAGCAAACAGGGGGCGAGGACTGAAGCTTTCTTT | CASSKQGARTEAFF
TRBD1 | 14 | few | TRBJ2-3 | TRBV24-1 | TGTGCCACCAGTCAAGGGACAGGGCCAGATACGCAGTATTTT | CATSQGTGPDTQYF
TRBD2 | 15 | many | TRBJ2-1 | TRBV11-3 | TGTGCCAGCAGCTTGGGACTAGCGGTGTACAATGAGCAGTTCTTC | CASSLGLAVYNEQFF
. | 13 | once | TRBJ1-2 | TRBV5-4 | TGTGCCAGCTGCTTGCAGGGGACGTATGGCTACACCTTC | CASCLQGTYGYTF
. | 14 | many | TRBJ1-1 | TRBV6-2/TRBV6-3 | TGTGCCAGCAGTCCGCGTACGGAGAACACTGAAGCTTTCTTT | CASSPRTENTEAFF
TRBD1 | 17 | few | TRBJ1-5 | TRBV20-1 | TGCAGTGCCGCGGACAGGGACCCAACTTTTAGCAATCAGCCCCAGCATTTT | CSAADRDPTFSNQPQHF
. | 12 | . | TRBJ2-5 | TRBV20-1 | TGCAGTGCTAGGGCGCCCCAAGAGACCCAGTACTTC | CSARAPQETQYF
. | 13 | . | TRBJ2-7 | TRBV6-2/TRBV6-3 | TGTGCCAGCAGGTATAGGAGCTCCTACGAGCAGTACTTC | CASRYRSSYEQYF
TRBD1 | 13 | many | TRBJ2-3 | TRBV29-1 | TGCAGTCTATCGACAGGGGCGAGTGATACGCAGTATTTT | CSLSTGASDTQYF
TRBD1 | 15 | . | TRBJ2-5 | TRBV5-1 | TGCGCCAGCAGCCACGGGGACAGGGAGTGGGAGACCCAGTACTTC | CASSHGDREWETQYF